This TCR beta chain was recovered during a study of T cell changes during pregnancy in multiple sclerosis. The CDR3 length is 16 residues. J lost 7 bases, V lost 3 bases, and 6 bases had no gene match. Per germline, CDR1 KGHSH and CDR2 LQKENI. Produced via immunoSEQ multiplex PCR; TCRdb's table is partial and in-frame only. The data contain fewer than 90,000 clones, 75% to 95% of them seen just once; the ten biggest clones take up around 0.89%. This sample comprised peripheral blood, obtained in the second trimester of pregnancy. The TCR originated in a female donor with multiple sclerosis, enrolled in a pregnancy study. This chain joins TRBV18 and TRBJ1-6; 10 positions match TRBD1. CDR3 sequence reads: CASSPGTGARNSPLHF. The CDR3, as DNA: TGTGCCAGCTCACCTGGGACAGGGGCCCGAAATTCACCCCTCCACTTT. The full variable domain, rest sourced from reference TRBV18 and TRBJ1-6, is NAGVMQNPRHLVRRRGQEARLRCSPMKGHSHVYWYRQLPEEGLKFMVYLQKENIIDESGMPKERFSAEFPKEGPSILRIQQVVRGDSAAYFCASSPGTGARNSPLHFGNGTRLTVT.